The rows below give T cell receptor beta chains drawn from one sample of a study of blood T cell repertoires in COVID-19. Here immunoSEQ multiplex PCR was the method, and the copy in TCRdb shows in-frame clones only, minus some. The sample yields more than 200,000 clones, about nine tenths seen once. Sequencing was done on a sample of peripheral blood. The receptors come from a man aged 65 to 85 with acute or convalescent COVID-19. Both conserved end residues are part of each CDR3. A D gene is named only where the DNA matches it firmly. Clone size, where shown, is once, few, many, or a class for clones that have expanded.

>TRBD2|TRBJ2-4|NA|TRBV10-3
CAISESWGGKNIQYF
TGTGCCATCAGTGAGTCTTGGGGGGGAAAAAACATTCAGTACTTC
>NA|TRBJ2-2|NA|TRBV6-6
CASSYVRDTGELFF
TGTGCCAGCAGTTACGTGAGAGATACCGGGGAGCTGTTTTTT
>NA|TRBJ2-3|NA|TRBV11-2
CASSLSAATRTDTQYF
TGTGCCAGCAGCTTATCCGCCGCCACACGCACAGATACGCAGTATTTT
>TRBD1|TRBJ2-7|once|TRBV15
CATSSQSPGTGSYEQYF
TGTGCCACCAGCAGCCAGTCCCCCGGGACAGGCTCCTACGAGCAGTACTTC
>NA|TRBJ1-3|NA|TRBV13
CASSPSHRDTIYF
TGTGCCAGCAGCCCTTCCCACAGGGACACCATATATTTT
>TRBD1|TRBJ1-1|few|TRBV3-1/TRBV3-2
CASSQWTGRTEAFF
TGTGCCAGCAGCCAATGGACAGGGCGTACTGAAGCTTTCTTT
>NA|TRBJ2-1|NA|TRBV7-6
CASSSDLAEQFF
TGTGCCAGCAGCTCAGACTTGGCTGAGCAGTTCTTC
>NA|TRBJ1-3|NA|TRBV28
CASSLSYSGNTIYF
TGTGCCAGCAGTTTGTCGTACTCTGGAAACACCATATATTTT
>NA|TRBJ2-4|NA|TRBV9
CASSVGHLAKNIQYF
TGTGCCAGCAGCGTCGGACATCTAGCCAAAAACATTCAGTACTTC
>TRBD2|TRBJ2-1|NA|TRBV15
CATSTTLWGGSYNEQFF
TGTGCCACCAGCACAACCCTCTGGGGGGGCTCCTACAATGAGCAGTTCTTC
>TRBD2|TRBJ2-1|NA|TRBV7-2
CASSSTSGKHYEQFF
TGTGCCAGCAGCTCGACTAGCGGGAAACATTATGAGCAGTTCTTC
>NA|TRBJ1-5|NA|TRBV19
CASTGGTVANQPQHF
TGTGCCAGTACGGGAGGGACGGTGGCCAATCAGCCCCAGCATTTT
>TRBD1|TRBJ2-7|few|TRBV28
CASREPGQTPYEQYF
TGTGCCAGCAGAGAACCGGGACAGACGCCTTACGAGCAGTACTTC
>TRBD1|TRBJ1-3|once|TRBV7-6
CASSLRTGGDGNTIYF
TGTGCCAGCAGCCTTCGGACAGGGGGCGACGGAAACACCATATATTTT
>NA|TRBJ2-7|NA|TRBV6-6
CASSPVYNEQYF
TGTGCCAGCAGCCCCGTTTACAACGAGCAGTACTTC
>TRBD1|TRBJ2-1|NA|TRBV19
CASRDRQGVSDEQFF
TGTGCCAGTAGAGACAGACAGGGGGTTTCTGATGAGCAGTTCTTC
>TRBD1|TRBJ1-5|NA|TRBV29-1
CSVTPGQGNQPQHF
TGCAGCGTAACTCCGGGACAGGGTAATCAGCCCCAGCATTTT
>NA|TRBJ2-3|once|TRBV7-9
CASSPSAVTDTQYF
TGTGCCAGCAGCCCCAGCGCGGTAACAGATACGCAGTATTTT